This T cell receptor (beta chain) was captured by sequencing in a study of blood T cells in healthy people across ages. Findings and caveats of the study: Since the PBMCs were unsorted, naive and antigen-experienced cells could not be conclusively compared. Whereas aged donors had fewer naive CD4+ cells, long-lived donors had more of them and higher diversity. Diversity estimates drawn from one million T cells were deemed underestimates. Older age went with lower TCR beta diversity per million T cells, in a roughly linear way.

This clonotype was counted a few times. Its antigen is undetermined. V was shortened by 2 bases and J by 5 bases, with 18 bases between the two germline ends. The germline CDR1 and CDR2 sequences are SGHTA and FQGNSA. The CDR3 extends over 16 amino acids. It was with a sample-barcoded 5' primer and a J-beta primer mix that a second PCR of roughly 6 to 12 cycles was run. TCRdb recomputed calls from the 5' RACE reads with MiXCR, one row per CDR3 protein. The sample lists about 720,000 distinct CDR3 sequences, approximately 22% occurring once. This clonotype was sampled from a man aged 70-80 years in good health. The sequenced material came from blood. This chain joins TRBV7-2 and TRBJ1-2; D is unresolved. The CDR3 DNA is TGTGCCAGCAGCTTACAGTCCTCTAGGGATGCATATGGCTACACCTTC. This sequence encodes CASSLQSSRDAYGYTF.